This TCR beta chain comes out of a study of regulatory T cells in long-lasting Graves disease. Broader study findings: Persistent disease exhibited a predilection for TRBV28, TRBJ1-2 and TRBJ2-5.

Specified time point: newly diagnosed GD, antithyroid drugs for less than 3 months. PBMCs provided the RNA from which the TCR library was made. This clonotype has at least ten counts. Its antigen is not identified. To make TCR beta libraries, researchers used iRepertoire HTBI primers and Arm-PCR of CDR3 regions. TCRdb independently ran MiXCR on the multiplex PCR reads; one entry per CDR3 protein. The sample lists fewer than 450,000 distinct CDR3 sequences; over 12% were seen once. In germline, CDR1 is SNHLY, CDR2 FYNNEI. With 2 bases clipped from V and 6 bases from J, the junction kept 9 bases outside the gene matches. The CDR3 has 15 residues. A further study also used this sample, focusing on T cells in Graves' hyperthyroidism and ophthalmopathy. This second report adds: TCR CDR3 regions were first amplified by RT-PCR with HTBI primers.

The material sequenced was peripheral blood mononuclear cells (PBMCs), taken at new diagnosis, from a patient treated with antithyroid drugs. This receptor was obtained from a woman aged 40-49 years with Graves disease. The V call is TRBV2, the J call TRBJ1-2, with 7 bases matching TRBD1. CDR3 in amino acids: CASSERPRQGNGYTF. CDR3 DNA sequence: TGTGCCAGCAGTGAACGACCCCGACAGGGAAATGGCTACACCTTC.